This T cell receptor (beta chain) came from a study of CD8+ T cells in alopecia areata. In the study overall: Female C3H/HeJ recipients aged roughly 6-11 weeks got skin from C3H/HeJ graft donors aged roughly 6-12 months that had spontaneous alopecia.

A few counts support this clone. Its antigen is unidentified. Gene names refer to mouse genes. The read falls 4 residues short of the CDR3 end, and the missing part is taken from the germline J gene. Study-level results: Lesional scalp, especially alopecia totalis/universalis, showed higher clonality than normal scalp. Tissue-resident alphabeta T cells belonging to normal skin likewise get sequenced within scalp specimens. Mice showed clearer TCR sharing than patients did, a gap that was possibly HLA-related.

CDR1 is GKSSPN, CDR2 SITVG, per germline. The CDR3 is 14 amino acids. The V end was cut by 0 bases, the J end by 5 bases, with 11 bases between. Extraction of RNA preceded its reverse transcription into cDNA, which served as the sequencing template. The data were produced by immunoSEQ multiplex PCR, yet TCRdb's version contains in-frame clones alone and is incomplete. The sample is made up of about 270,000 clones, none counted only once. Sorting relied on CD4, CD8alpha, NKG2D, NKG2ACE and other markers applied to pooled cutaneous lymph node cells. The chain carries TRBV31 and TRBJ2-1; TRBD2 might be the D (5 bases). This TCR derives from a C3H/HeJ mouse with alopecia areata. MHC haplotype of the mouse line: H2-k. The sequencing input was CD4+ T cells sorted from a lymph node. The CDR3 sequence: CAWSLVGKDAEQFF. The sequenced part of the CDR3 DNA is TGTGCCTGGAGTCTAGTGGGGAAGGATGCT.